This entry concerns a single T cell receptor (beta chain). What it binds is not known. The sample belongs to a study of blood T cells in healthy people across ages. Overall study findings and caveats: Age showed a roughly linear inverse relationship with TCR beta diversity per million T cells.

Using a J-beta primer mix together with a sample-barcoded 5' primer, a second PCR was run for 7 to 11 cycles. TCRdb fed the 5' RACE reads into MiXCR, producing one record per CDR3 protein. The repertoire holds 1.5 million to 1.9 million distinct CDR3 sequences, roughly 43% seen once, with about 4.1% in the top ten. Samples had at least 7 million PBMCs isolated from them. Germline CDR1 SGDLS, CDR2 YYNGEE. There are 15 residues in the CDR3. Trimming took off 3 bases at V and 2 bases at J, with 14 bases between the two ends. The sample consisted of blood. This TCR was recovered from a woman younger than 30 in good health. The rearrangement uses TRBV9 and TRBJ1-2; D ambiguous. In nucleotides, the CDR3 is TGTGCCAGCAGCGGCGGTGTAGGGAGAAACTATGGCTACACCTTC. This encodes CASSGGVGRNYGYTF.